The following is a T cell receptor (beta chain) sequence with its context. Clones were sequenced by immunoSEQ multiplex PCR, and TCRdb holds only the in-frame ones, with some missing. The sample carries about 170,000 clones, about 87% recorded once. The ends were cut back, 2 bases at V and 4 bases at J, with 14 bases in the middle. The germline gives CDR1 KGHSH, CDR2 LQKENI. The CDR3 consists of 15 residues. The data belong to a study of blood T cell repertoires in COVID-19. Looking at the study overall: T cells, B-cell-depleted T cells, or PBMCs provided the cDNA or gDNA that served as material.

The V and J genes are TRBV18 and TRBJ1-1; possibly TRBD1 for D (5 bases). Source material: peripheral blood. The clonotype originates from a man aged 60 to 69 with COVID-19, enrolled during active disease. Here the CDR3 DNA reads TGTGCCAGCTCACCAGTGCAGGGTGACGGCACTGAAGCTTTCTTT. It encodes CASSPVQGDGTEAFF.